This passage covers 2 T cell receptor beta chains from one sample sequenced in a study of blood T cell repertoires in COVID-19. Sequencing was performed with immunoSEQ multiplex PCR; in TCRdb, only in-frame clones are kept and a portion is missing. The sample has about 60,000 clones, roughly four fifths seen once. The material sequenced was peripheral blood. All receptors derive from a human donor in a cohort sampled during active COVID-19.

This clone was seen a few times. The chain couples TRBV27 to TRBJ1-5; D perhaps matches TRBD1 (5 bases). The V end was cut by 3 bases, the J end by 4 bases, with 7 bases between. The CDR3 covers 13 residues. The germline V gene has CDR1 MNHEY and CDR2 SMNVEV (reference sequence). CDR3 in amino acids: CASSLAGNQPQHF. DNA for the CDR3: TGTGCCAGCAGTTTGGCAGGGAATCAGCCCCAGCATTTT.

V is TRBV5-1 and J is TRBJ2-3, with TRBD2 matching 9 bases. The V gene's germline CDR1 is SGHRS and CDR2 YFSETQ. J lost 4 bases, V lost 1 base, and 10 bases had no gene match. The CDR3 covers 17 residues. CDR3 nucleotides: TGCGCCAGCAGCTTGCTACTAAGCGGGGGGTTCGCAGATACGCAGTATTTT. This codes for CASSLLLSGGFADTQYF.